Reported below is one TCR beta chain. In the original processing: Amplified reference gene primers provided the basis for estimating nucleated cell counts. The repertoire was sequenced with immunoSEQ multiplex PCR; TCRdb's copy has only in-frame clones and lacks some. V, J and clone size are taken as reported in that table, and D and trimming were inferred from the DNA itself. This sample has roughly 34,000 clones, with over 75% found just once. The data originate from a study of blood T cell repertoires in COVID-19. Study-wide context: The cDNA or gDNA used as material had been derived from T cells, B-cell-depleted T cells, or PBMCs.

The CDR3 runs to 16 residues. Between the trimmed V and J ends, which lost 0 bases and 1 base, there was a span of 9 bases. Germline V gives CDR1 KGHSH, CDR2 LQKENI. Source material: peripheral blood. The TCR comes from a man in his 60s with active COVID-19. This chain connects TRBV18 to TRBJ2-2; D may be TRBD1 (5 bases). The CDR3 coding sequence is TGTGCCAGCTCACCACCGGCAGGGTGGAACACCGGGGAGCTGTTTTTT. This sequence encodes CASSPPAGWNTGELFF.